Listed here is a single T cell receptor (beta chain). The sample belongs to a study of blood T cell repertoires in COVID-19. On the study more broadly: Collection of acute and convalescent COVID-19 samples took place in the United States, Italy and Spain.

In the authors' methods: Reference gene primer amplification yielded estimated nucleated cell counts. Assay: immunoSEQ multiplex PCR; the TCRdb copy retains only in-frame clones and omits some. V, J and clone size are those of that table, while D and trimming were read from the DNA. Of approximately 240,000 clones listed, 90% to 95% are singletons. Germline V gene data show CDR1 as MGHRA and CDR2 as YSYEKL. The CDR3 is 14 residues long. Trimming cost V 3 bases and J 5 bases, with 11 bases left between them. This sequence was found in a woman aged 18 to 35 who had recovered from COVID-19. Sample: PBMCs or T cells enriched from blood (not recorded which). The V gene is TRBV4-1, the J gene TRBJ1-5; D unclear. The CDR3 region has the DNA TGCGCCAGCAGCCACGACCGGGTAGATCAGCCCCAGCATTTT. Translated: CASSHDRVDQPQHF.